Presented here are 30 T cell receptor beta chains from one specimen sequenced in a study of T cell responses to AZD1222 COVID-19 vaccine. Libraries were prepared by immunoSEQ multiplex PCR; TCRdb keeps only in-frame clonotypes and omits some of them. The sample holds about 140,000 clones, about nine tenths seen once. The specimen comprised peripheral blood, sampled 28 days after the second AZD1222 dose. The receptors were sampled from an adult who received the AZD1222 COVID-19 vaccine.

The rearrangement uses TRBV9 and TRBJ2-1, with D tentatively TRBD1 (6 bases). V was shortened by 3 bases and J by 0 bases, with 13 bases between the two germline ends. Germline CDR1 and CDR2: SGDLS and YYNGEE. The CDR3 consists of 16 residues. This CDR3 is CASSAQGVDSYNEQFF. The CDR3 nucleotides are TGTGCCAGCAGCGCACAGGGAGTGGACTCCTACAATGAGCAGTTCTTC.

This rearrangement joins TRBV7-9 to TRBJ1-1; 7 nucleotides align to TRBD1. The V gene end was trimmed by 1 base and the J gene end by 4 bases; junction bases not matched to a gene: 3. The CDR3 totals 14 residues. Germline loops: CDR1 SEHNR, CDR2 FQNEAQ (reference sequence). This CDR3 is CASSLGQGVTEAFF. In nucleotides, the CDR3 is TGTGCCAGCAGCTTAGGGCAGGGGGTCACTGAAGCTTTCTTT.

The chain joins TRBV7-2 to TRBJ2-1; a possible D gene is TRBD1 (5 bases). V lost 5 bases to trimming and J lost 4 bases, with 21 bases between them. Germline V CDR1 and CDR2: SGHTA, FQGNSA. This CDR3 comprises 17 residues. This CDR3 is CASSLPLADNLYNEQFF. The DNA of the CDR3 is TGTGCCAGCAGCCTGCCGCTGGCGGACAACTTATACAATGAGCAGTTCTTC. Complete variable domain (other parts from reference TRBV7-2 and TRBJ2-1): GAGVSQSPSNKVTEKGKDVELRCDPISGHTALYWYRQSLGQGLEFLIYFQGNSAPDKSGLPSDRFSAERTGGSVSTLTIQRTQQEDSAVYLCASSLPLADNLYNEQFFGPGTRLTVL.

This clone is a singleton in its sample. The V and J genes are TRBV5-1 and TRBJ1-1; no firm D call. With 2 bases removed from V and 5 bases from J, the gap between germline ends came to 13 bases. Per the germline V gene, CDR1 is SGHRS and CDR2 is YFSETQ. This CDR3 contains 14 residues. The CDR3 reads CASSFGQSETEAFF. The CDR3 DNA follows: TGCGCCAGCAGCTTCGGGCAGTCGGAGACTGAAGCTTTCTTT.

The rearrangement links TRBV6-5 to TRBJ1-2; 7 bases are a match to TRBD1. Germline V CDR1 and CDR2: MNHEY, SVGAGI. J gave up 8 bases and V 6 bases, and 6 bases lay outside the gene matches. The CDR3 consists of 12 residues. The CDR3 region is CASSKDREGYTF. For the CDR3, the DNA is TGTGCCAGCAGCAAAGACAGGGAAGGCTACACCTTC.

V usage is TRBV4-2 and J usage is TRBJ1-4; TRBD1 agrees at 7 bases. The germline V gene has CDR1 LGHNA and CDR2 YNFKEQ. This CDR3 has 16 residues. V lost 1 base, J lost 3 bases, and 5 bases stayed unmatched. This chain's CDR3 is CASSQAIGQANEKLFF. CDR3 DNA sequence: TGTGCCAGCAGCCAAGCAATCGGACAGGCTAATGAAAAACTGTTTTTT.

The chain joins TRBV7-9 to TRBJ1-2; weak D call: TRBD1 (6 bases). CDR3 size: 15 residues. CDR1 is SEHNR, CDR2 FQNEAQ, per germline (reference sequence). Trimming removed 2 bases at V and 4 bases at J, with 14 bases between. CDR3 bases: TGTGCCAGCAGCTTACAACCCGAGGGGGGCTATGGCTACACCTTC. It codes for CASSLQPEGGYGYTF.

This chain joins TRBV5-1 and TRBJ1-5; the match to TRBD1 covers 7 bases. The CDR3 is 15 amino acids. V dropped 1 base and J dropped 6; count of bases not matched to a gene: 7. The V gene's germline CDR1 is SGHRS and CDR2 YFSETQ. The CDR3 loop is CASSLTGAESQPQHF. The CDR3, as DNA: TGCGCCAGCAGCTTGACAGGGGCAGAGAGTCAGCCCCAGCATTTT.

This chain connects TRBV28 to TRBJ1-2; 9 nucleotides align to TRBD1. The ends lost 6 bases at V and 6 bases at J; junction bases unmatched: 8. Germline V CDR1 and CDR2: MDHEN, SYDVKM. The CDR3 is made up of 14 amino acids. The CDR3 DNA reads TGTGCCAGCAGCTCACCGGGACAGGGTGATGGCTACACCTTC. Its protein is CASSSPGQGDGYTF.

In its sample, this clone was seen once. The J gene is TRBJ2-2, the V gene TRBV18; possible D gene TRBD2, 6 bases. This CDR3 comprises 13 residues. From germline, CDR1 is KGHSH and CDR2 LQKENI. Trimming removed 4 bases at V and 5 bases at J, with 8 bases between. CDR3 sequence: CASSLRGTGELFF. CDR3 DNA: TGTGCCAGCTCACTACGGGGGACCGGGGAGCTGTTTTTT.

This sequence joins TRBV7-6 and TRBJ1-6; 11 nucleotides agree with TRBD1. The length of the CDR3 is 15 residues. Trimming removed 4 bases from V and 7 bases from J; junction bases left unmatched: 3. Germline loops: CDR1 SGHVS, CDR2 FNYEAQ. The CDR3 DNA reads TGTGCCAGCAGCTCCGGGACAGGGGGAAATTCACCCCTCCACTTT. Translation: CASSSGTGGNSPLHF. Combining the CDR3 with reference TRBV7-6 and TRBJ1-6 gives the whole variable domain GAGVSQSPRYKVTKRGQDVALRCDPISGHVSLYWYRQALGQGPEFLTYFNYEAQQDKSGLPNDRFSAERPEGSISTLTIQRTEQRDSAMYRCASSSGTGGNSPLHFGNGTRLTVT.

This rearrangement joins TRBV11-2 to TRBJ1-2; D remains ambiguous. The CDR3 has 15 amino acids. V gave up 4 bases and J gave up 6 bases, with 18 bases separating them. The V gene's germline CDR1 is SGHAT and CDR2 FQNNGV. The CDR3 reads CASSSRLSRADGYTF. The CDR3 DNA reads TGTGCCAGCAGCTCTCGCCTGAGTCGAGCCGATGGCTACACCTTC.

V and J are TRBV9 and TRBJ2-1, with 12 bases identical to TRBD2. Germline CDR1 and CDR2: SGDLS and YYNGEE. This CDR3 comprises 16 residues. Trimming removed 4 bases from V and 4 bases from J; junction bases left unmatched: 6. For the CDR3, the DNA is TGTGCCAGCAGCCAAGGGCTAGCGGGAGGGTACAATGAGCAGTTCTTC. Translation gives CASSQGLAGGYNEQFF.

This clone was found a few times. The chain combines TRBV7-9 with TRBJ1-2; no clear D. The germline V and J ends were trimmed by 5 bases and 0 bases, with 16 bases remaining between them. The germline CDR1 and CDR2 sequences are SEHNR and FQNEAQ (reference sequence). This CDR3 spans 16 amino acids. The CDR3 region has the DNA TGTGCCAGCAGCACCCGGAATGGCCGTCCTAACTATGGCTACACCTTC. Amino acid sequence: CASSTRNGRPNYGYTF.

J is TRBJ2-1 and V is TRBV5-1, with 9 bases that match TRBD2. In germline, CDR1 is SGHRS, CDR2 YFSETQ. The J segment lost 4 bases and the V segment lost 4 bases, leaving 6 bases of the junction unmatched. The length of the CDR3 is 15 residues. CDR3 sequence reads: CASSGGRAKYNEQFF. CDR3 bases: TGCGCCAGCAGCGGCGGGAGGGCCAAGTACAATGAGCAGTTCTTC.

The chain has TRBV7-9 and TRBJ2-3; D might be TRBD1 (6 bases). Trimming left V 4 bases short and J 5 bases short, with 7 bases between. There are 12 residues in the CDR3. Germline loops: CDR1 SEHNR, CDR2 FQNEAQ (reference sequence). CDR3 in amino acids: CASSSQGDTQYF. CDR3 nucleotides: TGTGCCAGCAGCTCACAGGGAGATACGCAGTATTTT. Based on the CDR3 plus reference TRBV7-9 and TRBJ2-3, the full variable domain is DTGVSQNPRHKITKRGQNVTFRCDPISEHNRLYWYRQTLGQGPEFLTYFQNEAQLEKSRLLSDRFSAERPKGSFSTLEIQRTEQGDSAMYLCASSSQGDTQYFGPGTRLTVL.

V is TRBV28 and J is TRBJ2-5; tentatively, D is TRBD1 (6 bases). Germline V CDR1 and CDR2: MDHEN, SYDVKM. CDR3 length equals 15 residues. V dropped 4 bases and J dropped 5 bases, with 17 bases sitting between them. The CDR3 DNA follows: TGTGCCAGCAGTTCCCCTTCCGTGAGGGGGGAGACCCAGTACTTC. It codes for CASSSPSVRGETQYF.

V and J are TRBV4-2 and TRBJ2-3; possibly TRBD2 for D (7 bases). The germline gives CDR1 LGHNA, CDR2 YNFKEQ. V gave up 0 bases and J gave up 2 bases, with 27 bases separating them. This CDR3 spans 21 amino acids. The CDR3, as DNA: TGTGCCAGCAGCCAAGAACCTTTCAGGGGCCCTGGCGGGGGTTCCACAGATACGCAGTATTTT. This codes for CASSQEPFRGPGGGSTDTQYF.

The V and J genes are TRBV19 and TRBJ2-2; TRBD1 might be the D (7 bases). Trimming stripped 4 bases from V and 9 bases from J, with 21 bases between. The CDR3 is 16 amino acids. Germline assignment: CDR1 LNHDA and CDR2 SQIVND (reference sequence). The CDR3 loop reads CASSKGGSRRARELFF. CDR3 DNA sequence: TGTGCCAGTAGTAAAGGGGGCTCAAGGAGGGCCCGGGAGCTGTTTTTT.

The CDR3 bases are TGTGCCAGCAGCTTGGCGCCTCCCCCGAGATTTCGGGGCTACACCTTC. This gives the protein CASSLAPPPRFRGYTF. The chain combines TRBV5-5 with TRBJ1-2, with no clear D. The CDR3 contains 16 residues. Germline-derived CDR1 and CDR2 are SGHKS and YYEKEE (reference sequence). Deletions cut 0 bases from V and 8 bases from J, with 20 bases between.

The chain links TRBV5-1 to TRBJ1-2; a weak D match, TRBD1 (5 bases). The CDR3 length is 15 residues. Germline loops: CDR1 SGHRS, CDR2 YFSETQ. V was shortened by 0 bases and J by 7 bases, with 16 bases between the two germline ends. CDR3 sequence reads: CASSLAGSQTGGYTF. The CDR3 nucleotides read TGCGCCAGCAGCTTGGCGGGCAGCCAAACAGGTGGCTACACCTTC.

The J gene is TRBJ2-4, the V gene TRBV7-3; 13 bases map to TRBD2. The CDR3 sequence is 16 residues long. From germline, CDR1 is SGHTA and CDR2 FQGTGA. V trimming: 5 bases; J trimming: 9 bases; junction bases outside the gene matches: 10. The CDR3 reads CASSRTSGGASGIQYF. The CDR3 DNA is TGTGCCAGCAGCCGGACTAGCGGGGGTGCTAGCGGCATTCAGTACTTC.

V is TRBV7-9 and J is TRBJ1-4; the D is unclear. Per the germline V gene, CDR1 is SEHNR and CDR2 is FQNEAQ (reference sequence). Trimming took 0 bases from V and 7 from J, leaving 9 bases between them. The CDR3 covers 14 residues. The CDR3 protein is CASSLAGSGEKLFF. CDR3 DNA: TGTGCCAGCAGCTTAGCAGGGTCGGGTGAAAAACTGTTTTTT.

The rearrangement uses TRBV21-1 and TRBJ1-2. TRBV21-1 is deemed a pseudogene. This CDR3 comprises 12 residues. DNA of the CDR3: TGTGCCACCCTCAAGGGTTACTATGGCTACACCTTC. This gives the protein CATLKGYYGYTF.

The V and J genes are TRBV4-1 and TRBJ1-4; TRBD1 matches 7 bases. CDR1 and CDR2 from the germline V gene are MGHRA and YSYEKL. Trimming took 4 bases from V and 0 from J; bases not matched to a gene: 5. This CDR3 has 16 amino acids. CDR3 region: CASSLLRGTTNEKLFF. The CDR3 nucleotides are TGCGCCAGCAGCCTACTCAGGGGGACAACTAATGAAAAACTGTTTTTT.

The chain carries TRBV2 and TRBJ1-5; the D is unclear. CDR3 length: 12 residues. V dropped 6 bases and J dropped 6 bases, with 9 bases sitting between them. Germline V gene lookup returns CDR1 SNHLY and CDR2 FYNNEI. The CDR3 sequence is CASRFGVQPQHF. The CDR3 region has the DNA TGTGCCAGCAGGTTTGGGGTTCAGCCCCAGCATTTT.

V usage is TRBV9 and J usage is TRBJ2-1; 7 bases align to TRBD1. Germline values: CDR1 SGDLS, CDR2 YYNGEE. The V and J ends lost 4 bases and 1 base, in that order; junction bases with no gene match: 5. This CDR3 is 15 amino acids long. This CDR3 is CASSLTGSSYNEQFF. The CDR3 DNA sequence: TGTGCCAGCAGCTTGACAGGGAGTTCCTACAATGAGCAGTTCTTC.

This rearrangement joins TRBV19 to TRBJ2-2, with 7 nucleotides matching TRBD1. V gave up 6 bases and J gave up 2 bases; unmatched junction bases: 6. The germline V gene encodes CDR1 LNHDA and CDR2 SQIVND (reference sequence). The CDR3 is made up of 15 amino acids. The CDR3 loop is CASSPGQLNTGELFF. The DNA of the CDR3 is TGTGCCAGTAGCCCGGGACAGTTAAACACCGGGGAGCTGTTTTTT.

This clone was recorded only once. The V and J genes are TRBV7-3 and TRBJ2-5; 9 positions agree with TRBD1. The trim removed 5 bases at V and 3 bases at J, leaving 10 bases unmatched. The CDR3 is 16 amino acids. Germline values: CDR1 SGHTA, CDR2 FQGTGA. The CDR3 region has the DNA TGTGCCAGCAGCCCAACGGGACAGGGTGGAAAAGAGACCCAGTACTTC. This codes for CASSPTGQGGKETQYF.

The genes are TRBV4-2 and TRBJ1-4; no reliable D call. CDR1 is LGHNA and CDR2 is YNFKEQ in the germline V gene. Trimming removed 4 bases at V and 8 bases at J, with 14 bases between. The CDR3 runs to 14 residues. This CDR3 is CASSPSRVGEKLFF. The CDR3 DNA sequence: TGTGCCAGCAGCCCATCCCGGGTAGGAGAAAAACTGTTTTTT.